This entry lists 24 T cell receptor beta chains sequenced from one sample in a study of blood T cells in healthy people across ages. Together with a sample-barcoded 5' primer, a J-beta primer mix was included in a second PCR lasting about 7 to 11 cycles. TCRdb ran MiXCR on the 5' RACE reads and lists one entry per CDR3 protein. The sample carries 890,000 or so distinct CDR3 sequences, 62% recorded once. Material: blood. The receptors derive from a man aged 25 to 40 in good health.

V is TRBV4-2 and J is TRBJ1-1; TRBD1 matches at 11 bases. From germline, CDR1 is LGHNA and CDR2 YNFKEQ. There are 15 residues in the CDR3. With 1 base clipped from V and 3 bases from J, the junction kept 1 base outside the gene matches. The CDR3 reads CASSQAGQGDTEAFF. The CDR3 coding sequence is TGTGCCAGCAGCCAAGCGGGACAGGGGGACACTGAAGCTTTCTTT.

For the CDR3, the DNA is TGCAGTGCTAGGAGACAGGGGGACAATCAGCCCCAGCATTTT. Protein: CSARRQGDNQPQHF. This rearrangement joins TRBV20-1 to TRBJ1-5; TRBD1 matches at 9 bases. The CDR3 totals 14 residues. V lost 3 bases and J lost 3; bases outside the gene matches: 3. Germline V lookup: CDR1 DFQATT, CDR2 SNEGSKA (reference sequence).

On this clonotype itself: This could be a read error, since a much larger clone is one nucleotide away. The gene calls are TRBV29-1 and TRBJ2-5; D not certain. V was shortened by 5 bases and J by 11 bases, with 15 bases between the two germline ends. The germline CDR1 and CDR2 sequences are SQVTM and ANQGSEA. CDR3 length: 11 residues. The CDR3 nucleotides read TGCAGCGTTCCAGCTGGGATTGAGCAGTACTTC. Translated: CSVPAGIEQYF.

This clonotype has just a few counts. The chain uses TRBV6-5 and TRBJ1-2; no reliable D call. CDR1 is MNHEY, CDR2 SVGAGI, per germline. This CDR3 is built from 13 residues. The V gene lost 3 bases and the J gene lost 7 bases, with 12 bases spanning the gap. The DNA for the CDR3 is TGTGCCAGCAGTTATCCTGGGTCCGGTGGCTACACCTTC. This sequence encodes CASSYPGSGGYTF.

The chain combines TRBV4-2 with TRBJ1-2, with TRBD1 matching 11 bases. CDR1 and CDR2 (germline): LGHNA, YNFKEQ. This CDR3 has 15 amino acids. V gave up 4 bases and J gave up 7 bases; unmatched junction bases: 8. The CDR3 is CASSPRGQGAGGYTF. In DNA form, the CDR3 reads TGTGCCAGCAGCCCTCGTGGACAGGGGGCTGGTGGCTACACCTTC.

The gene calls are TRBV7-2 and TRBJ2-1; D uncertain. The CDR3 spans 13 residues. CDR1 and CDR2 (germline): SGHTA, FQGNSA. With 5 bases removed from V and 10 bases from J, the gap between germline ends came to 15 bases. The CDR3 DNA is TGTGCCAGCAGCCTTACCTACCGAAGGGAGCAGTTCTTC. It translates to CASSLTYRREQFF.

The chain couples TRBV20-1 to TRBJ2-5; D possibly uses TRBD1 or TRBD2 (6 bases each). The CDR3 is 11 amino acids. Trimming removed 7 bases from V and 3 bases from J, with 9 bases in between. The V gene's germline CDR1 is DFQATT and CDR2 SNEGSKA (reference sequence). CDR3 loop: CSEGGKETQYF. The CDR3 DNA sequence: TGCAGTGAAGGGGGGAAAGAGACCCAGTACTTC.

This chain links TRBV19 with TRBJ2-2; possibly TRBD1 or TRBD2 for D (5 bases each). Deletions cut 5 bases from V and 3 bases from J, with 13 bases between. The germline V gene has CDR1 LNHDA and CDR2 SQIVND (reference sequence). This CDR3 is built from 15 residues. CDR3 protein: CASSLTGAYTGELFF. DNA for the CDR3: TGTGCCAGTAGTCTCACCGGGGCATACACCGGGGAGCTGTTTTTT.

V and J are TRBV6-4 and TRBJ2-1, with a tentative D call TRBD2 (6 bases). CDR1 and CDR2 (germline): MRHNA, SNTAGT. V gave up 6 bases and J gave up 8 bases, with 20 bases separating them. The CDR3 contains 15 residues. CDR3 nucleotides: TGTGCCAGCAGGGAAACCAACGCCAGGGAGGATGAGCAGTTCTTC. Translating gives CASRETNAREDEQFF.

The genes are TRBV24-1 and TRBJ1-4; D is ambiguous. Germline V gene data show CDR1 as KGHDR and CDR2 as SFDVKD. The V gene lost 2 bases and the J gene lost 6 bases, with 3 bases spanning the gap. This CDR3 has 12 residues. CDR3 loop: CATSDSDEKLFF. In DNA, the CDR3 is TGTGCCACCAGTGATTCAGATGAAAAACTGTTTTTT.

This clonotype was found a few times. The chain has TRBV10-3 and TRBJ2-6; D perhaps matches TRBD2 (5 bases). CDR1 is ENHRY, CDR2 SYGVKD, per germline. The V and J ends lost 8 bases and 0 bases respectively, with 11 bases between them. CDR3 length: 15 amino acids. The CDR3 loop is CAISPGSSGANVLTF. The CDR3 DNA reads TGTGCCATCTCACCGGGGAGCTCTGGGGCCAACGTCCTGACTTTC.

This clonotype was detected a few times. This chain connects TRBV27 to TRBJ1-5; 9 nucleotides agree with TRBD1. The germline CDR1 and CDR2 sequences are MNHEY and SMNVEV (reference sequence). CDR3 length: 17 amino acids. Trimming cost V 8 bases and J 1 base; bases outside gene matches: 12. This CDR3 is CASSPGQGMWSNQPQHF. The CDR3 region has the DNA TGTGCCAGCTCCCCGGGACAGGGCATGTGGAGCAATCAGCCCCAGCATTTT.

The gene calls are TRBV20-1 and TRBJ1-5, with D hard to call. Trimming shortened V by 2 bases and J by 0 bases, and 11 bases separated the two germline ends. The germline V gene has CDR1 DFQATT and CDR2 SNEGSKA (reference sequence). This CDR3 is 15 amino acids long. The CDR3 DNA is TGCAGTGCTAGACAGGAGAGCTATAGCAATCAGCCCCAGCATTTT. As protein: CSARQESYSNQPQHF.

This chain joins TRBV20-1 and TRBJ2-7; possible D gene TRBD2, 5 bases. Trimming cost V 6 bases and J 0 bases, with 12 bases left between them. Germline V lookup: CDR1 DFQATT, CDR2 SNEGSKA (reference sequence). This CDR3 has 13 residues. The CDR3 loop reads CSAWTRSSYEQYF. In DNA, the CDR3 is TGCAGTGCATGGACTCGAAGCTCCTACGAGCAGTACTTC.

Comment on this clonotype: At one end the junction does not follow the germline gene, possibly because of a read error. This chain links TRBV5-5 with TRBJ1-5; D unclear. The CDR3 is 14 amino acids. Per germline, CDR1 SGHKS and CDR2 YYEKEE (reference sequence). CDR3 DNA: TGTGCCAGCAGCCTGCCATATAGCAATCAGCCCCGGCATTTT. It translates to CASSLPYSNQPRHF.

This chain uses TRBV24-1 with TRBJ2-5, with 10 bases fitting TRBD2. Germline-derived CDR1 and CDR2 are KGHDR and SFDVKD. The J segment lost 2 bases and the V segment lost 4 bases, leaving 3 bases of the junction unmatched. This CDR3 spans 15 amino acids. The CDR3 here is CATSDPTSGQETQYF. CDR3 sequence (DNA): TGTGCCACCAGTGACCCGACTAGCGGGCAAGAGACCCAGTACTTC.

The chain combines TRBV7-2 with TRBJ2-3; D is perhaps TRBD1 or TRBD2 (6 bases each). CDR1 is SGHTA, CDR2 FQGNSA, per germline. The CDR3 runs to 13 residues. V lost 7 bases, J lost 6 bases, and 14 bases lay in between. The CDR3 DNA sequence: TGTGCCAGCACGCTAACAGGGAGGGATACGCAGTATTTT. Protein sequence: CASTLTGRDTQYF.

The chain uses TRBV5-1 and TRBJ2-5; unclear D gene. Germline CDR1 reads SGHRS; CDR2 reads YFSETQ. The CDR3 is 13 residues long. Trimming shortened V by 4 bases and J by 1 base, and 8 bases separated the two germline ends. The chain's CDR3 is CASSGVFQETQYF. The CDR3 bases are TGCGCCAGCAGCGGGGTATTCCAAGAGACCCAGTACTTC. Supplemented by reference TRBV5-1 and TRBJ2-5, the full variable domain reads KAGVTQTPRYLIKTRGQQVTLSCSPISGHRSVSWYQQTPGQGLQFLFEYFSETQRNKGNFPGRFSGRQFSNSRSEMNVSTLELGDSALYLCASSGVFQETQYFGPGTRLLVL.

J is TRBJ2-3 and V is TRBV28; tentative D call: TRBD2 (5 bases). V dropped 2 bases and J dropped 4 bases, with 13 bases sitting between them. This CDR3 contains 15 residues. Germline assignment: CDR1 MDHEN and CDR2 SYDVKM. The CDR3 spells CASSLGQAAADTQYF. Here the CDR3 DNA reads TGTGCCAGCAGTTTAGGTCAGGCAGCGGCAGATACGCAGTATTTT.

CDR3 coding DNA: TGCAGCGTGAACAGGGGCCCAGAGCAGTTCTTC. It specifies CSVNRGPEQFF. This chain uses TRBV29-1 with TRBJ2-1; TRBD1 matches at 7 bases. V dropped 6 bases and J dropped 10; count of bases not matched to a gene: 6. CDR3 size: 11 residues. Per germline, CDR1 SQVTM and CDR2 ANQGSEA.

Worth noting for this clonotype: The junction and the germline gene differ at one end; a read error may be behind it. The rearrangement links TRBV7-6 to TRBJ2-3; D unresolved. Germline loops: CDR1 SGHVS, CDR2 FNYEAQ. The CDR3 runs 24 residues. The CDR3 protein is CASSLPVRHFSSLEATDAADTQYF. The CDR3 region has the DNA TGTGCTAGCAGCTTACCGGTACGGCATTTTAGTTCTCTTGAGGCAACCGATGCAGCAGATACGCAGTATTTT.

This chain uses TRBV5-6 with TRBJ2-7; possibly TRBD2 for D (6 bases). From germline, CDR1 is SGHDT and CDR2 YYEEEE. The CDR3 runs to 13 residues. Trimming pared 0 bases from V and 6 bases from J, leaving 10 bases between. CDR3 region: CASSLGWRVEQYF. The CDR3 region has the DNA TGTGCCAGCAGCTTGGGTTGGAGGGTCGAGCAGTACTTC.

This clonotype was counted between two and nine times. The V call is TRBV7-2, the J call TRBJ2-6; 7 bases agree with TRBD1. The germline CDR1 and CDR2 sequences are SGHTA and FQGNSA. The CDR3 loop spans 15 amino acids. V trimming: 5 bases; J trimming: 2 bases; junction bases outside the gene matches: 3. DNA for the CDR3: TGTGCCAGCAGCGCAGACAGGGCTGGGGCCAACGTCCTGACTTTC. Protein: CASSADRAGANVLTF. Based on the CDR3 plus reference TRBV7-2 and TRBJ2-6, the full variable domain is GAGVSQSPSNKVTEKGKDVELRCDPISGHTALYWYRQSLGQGLEFLIYFQGNSAPDKSGLPSDRFSAERTGGSVSTLTIQRTQQEDSAVYLCASSADRAGANVLTFGAGSRLTVL.

The chain links TRBV5-1 to TRBJ2-5; D not certain. The CDR3 covers 13 residues. Per the germline V gene, CDR1 is SGHRS and CDR2 is YFSETQ. With 4 bases removed from V and 0 bases from J, the gap between germline ends came to 7 bases. The CDR3 sequence is CASSVTHQETQYF. CDR3 coding DNA: TGCGCCAGCAGCGTGACGCACCAAGAGACCCAGTACTTC.